These 4 T cell receptor beta chains originate from one sample sequenced in a study of T-cell reconstitution after alpha-beta-depleted transplantation in children. For TCRbeta, the library was prepared with unique molecular identifiers. TCRdb redid the calling of the PCR reads with MiXCR, one entry per CDR3 protein. The data contain hundreds of thousands of distinct CDR3 sequences, roughly 8% of them singletons. The sequences come from PBMCs, mostly from graft donor cells, collected 180 days after TCRalphabeta/CD19-depleted stem cell transplant. These TCRs come from a male patient between 5 and 17 years old who had a stem cell transplant for acute lymphoblastic leukemia, so the T cells may come from the graft donor.

Many counts were recorded for this clonotype. The rearrangement uses TRBV6-6 and TRBJ2-2; TRBD1 aligns across 8 bases. From germline, CDR1 is MNHNY and CDR2 SVGAGI (reference sequence). This CDR3 is 13 amino acids long. With V trimmed by 6 bases and J by 7 bases, 4 bases remained unmatched. The CDR3 loop reads CASSRTGIGELFF. In DNA form, the CDR3 reads TGTGCCAGCAGCCGGACAGGGATCGGGGAGCTGTTTTTT.

This clonotype was picked up many times. V usage is TRBV12-3 or TRBV12-4 and J usage is TRBJ1-6, with 9 bases matching TRBD1. This CDR3 contains 14 residues. The trim removed 6 bases at V and 7 bases at J, leaving 4 bases unmatched. CDR3: CASRAGTGNSPLHF. The CDR3 coding sequence is TGTGCCAGCAGAGCCGGGACAGGGAATTCACCCCTCCACTTT.

Many counts were recorded for this clonotype. The DNA is omitted, as the CDR3 cannot be located on it reliably, and the CDR3 follows TCRdb's listing. The V and J genes are TRBV6-5 and TRBJ2-3. From germline, CDR1 is MNHEY and CDR2 SVGAGI. Including both end residues, the CDR3 is 16 amino acids long. CDR3 loop: CASSSSSGSSTDTQYF.

This clonotype was seen repeatedly, ten times or more. The chain links TRBV20-1 to TRBJ2-3; unclear D gene. Germline V gives CDR1 DFQATT, CDR2 SNEGSKA (reference sequence). This CDR3 is built from 12 residues. Trimming cost V 1 base and J 6 bases, with 8 bases left between them. CDR3 coding DNA: TGCAGTGCTAGAGCTTACGGGGATACGCAGTATTTT. Encoded protein: CSARAYGDTQYF.